This TCR beta chain emerged from a study of identical twins. The V and J ends lost 7 bases and 5 bases, in that order; junction bases with no gene match: 9. Germline V gives CDR1 MNHNS, CDR2 SASEGT. The CDR3 is made up of 14 amino acids. MiXCR, run by TCRdb on the 5' RACE reads, gives a single entry per CDR3 protein. The sample comprises roughly 720,000 distinct CDR3 sequences, 15% to 20% of which are singletons, and 10% to 15% rests with the top ten. The sample was also linked to a second study, of T cells expressing NK-cell markers. That report adds: CD8+ T cells in over 5 donors included dominant NKG2C+ clonotypes at about 1.0-7.5%.

The rearrangement uses TRBV6-1 and TRBJ1-1; 8 positions match TRBD1. The sequence derives from a woman between 18 and 29 years old in good health. The sequenced sample was PBMCs. The chain's CDR3 is CASTRDRRGTEAFF. The CDR3 region has the DNA TGTGCCAGCACCCGGGACAGGAGGGGAACTGAAGCTTTCTTT.